This T cell receptor beta chain was sequenced in a study of cytotoxic CD8 clonotypes in ibrutinib-treated CLL. Study-wide findings and caveats: Sample timing was unmatched between remission and later-progressing patients; lymph nodes unstudied.

V lost 6 bases, J lost 4 bases, and 5 bases stayed unmatched. Germline-derived CDR1 and CDR2 are MDHEN and SYDVKM. The CDR3 consists of 14 residues. In the case of this clone: Its antigen is unknown.

Assay used: immunoSEQ multiplex PCR; TCRdb lists only in-frame clones, some missing. The sample lists more than 9,000 clones, approximately 59% seen once, with about 25% in the top ten. V gene TRBV28 combines with J gene TRBJ1-3; 8 positions agree with TRBD1. The receptor's source is a human donor with chronic lymphocytic leukemia. This specimen was PBMCs, taken before ibrutinib treatment. As DNA, the CDR3 is TGTGCCAGCAGCTTGGACAGGGCAGGAAACACCATATATTTT. Translated, it gives CASSLDRAGNTIYF.